The 25 T cell receptor beta chains below all came from one sample that was sequenced in a study of T cell responses to AZD1222 COVID-19 vaccine. Libraries were prepared by immunoSEQ multiplex PCR; TCRdb keeps only in-frame clonotypes and omits some of them. This sample yields about 110,000 clones, of which approximately 90% are seen a single time; about 9.1% belongs to the top ten. The sequenced sample was peripheral blood, obtained 28 days after the second AZD1222 dose. Receptors were obtained from an adult who received the AZD1222 COVID-19 vaccine.

The chain joins TRBV12-5 to TRBJ1-2, with TRBD1 identical over 8 bases. The germline gives CDR1 LGHNT, CDR2 FRNRAP. Unmatched junction bases numbered 6, after V lost 2 bases and J lost 4 bases. The CDR3 consists of 15 residues. The CDR3 protein is CASGLPQTGAYGYTF. In DNA form, the CDR3 reads TGTGCTAGTGGTTTGCCCCAGACAGGGGCCTATGGCTACACCTTC.

The gene calls are TRBV7-9 and TRBJ2-5; D is ambiguous. Germline V gene data show CDR1 as SEHNR and CDR2 as FQNEAQ (reference sequence). The length of the CDR3 is 13 residues. V gave up 1 base and J gave up 2 bases, with 5 bases separating them. CDR3 protein: CASSLENQETQYF. In DNA form, the CDR3 reads TGTGCCAGCAGCTTAGAGAATCAAGAGACCCAGTACTTC.

This clone appeared once. The V gene is TRBV3-1 (or the pseudogene TRBV3-2), the J gene TRBJ2-1; no clear D gene. Looked up from germline, CDR1 is LGHDT and CDR2 is YNNKEL (reference sequence). Trimming took 3 bases from V and 10 from J, leaving 13 bases between them. The CDR3 runs to 13 residues. The CDR3 DNA sequence: TGTGCCAGCAGCCATGCATTAGGAAGGGAGCAGTTCTTC. It encodes CASSHALGREQFF.

The CDR3 DNA is TGTGCCAGCAGTTTACAGGGGGTTGGTTCCTACGAGCAGTACTTC. It specifies CASSLQGVGSYEQYF. The V call is TRBV27, the J call TRBJ2-7; 7 bases align to TRBD1. CDR1 is MNHEY, CDR2 SMNVEV, per germline (reference sequence). The CDR3 is 15 residues long. Trimming took 2 bases from V and 1 from J; bases not matched to a gene: 5.

The J gene is TRBJ2-2, the V gene TRBV7-9, with 7 bases aligning to TRBD2. Germline values: CDR1 SEHNR, CDR2 FQNEAQ (reference sequence). The CDR3 consists of 14 residues. The junction had 4 bases not matched to a gene; V was cut back by 3 bases and J by 6 bases. Here the CDR3 reads CASSLRETPGELFF. DNA for the CDR3: TGTGCCAGCAGCTTGCGGGAGACTCCCGGGGAGCTGTTTTTT.

V is TRBV7-9 and J is TRBJ1-2, with no clear D. CDR1 and CDR2 from the germline V gene are SEHNR and FQNEAQ (reference sequence). The CDR3 sequence is 15 residues long. V was pared by 1 base and J by 2 bases, with 11 bases between. In nucleotides, the CDR3 is TGTGCCAGCAGCTTAGTTGCCGGAGAAAACTATGGCTACACCTTC. Residues: CASSLVAGENYGYTF.

The V and J genes are TRBV12-5 and TRBJ1-1; D is possibly TRBD1 (5 bases). Per the germline V gene, CDR1 is LGHNT and CDR2 is FRNRAP. V was cut by 1 base and J by 3 bases, with 18 bases left in between. This CDR3 spans 17 amino acids. In DNA, the CDR3 is TGTGCTAGTGGTTTGGCTCTAGGTAGGGGATGGGACACTGAAGCTTTCTTT. Translated: CASGLALGRGWDTEAFF.

The chain is built from TRBV5-1 and TRBJ2-7; perhaps TRBD2 as D (6 bases). V lost 0 bases and J 5 bases, leaving 15 bases between the germline ends. This CDR3 has 15 amino acids. The germline V gene encodes CDR1 SGHRS and CDR2 YFSETQ. The CDR3 DNA follows: TGCGCCAGCAGCTTGGGAGACGGGGGAACCCACGAGCAGTACTTC. Amino acids: CASSLGDGGTHEQYF.

V usage is TRBV19 and J usage is TRBJ2-7; TRBD2 matches at 12 bases. The V and J ends lost 7 bases and 6 bases, in that order; junction bases with no gene match: 13. Germline CDR1 is LNHDA and CDR2 is SQIVND (reference sequence). The CDR3 has 16 residues. This CDR3 reads CASNPSGGASPLEQYF. The CDR3 region has the DNA TGTGCCAGTAACCCTAGCGGGGGGGCCTCACCGCTCGAGCAGTACTTC.

This clone was observed a handful of times. The chain joins TRBV6-1 to TRBJ1-1; D possibly corresponds to TRBD1 (5 bases). CDR1 and CDR2 from the germline V gene are MNHNS and SASEGT. The germline V and J ends were trimmed by 4 bases and 1 base, with 19 bases remaining between them. The CDR3 loop spans 17 amino acids. The CDR3 reads CASSAGRGSGGNTEAFF. CDR3 nucleotides: TGTGCCAGCAGTGCTGGAAGGGGCAGCGGGGGGAACACTGAAGCTTTCTTT.

V is TRBV4-1 and J is TRBJ1-4; TRBD1 matches at 7 bases. CDR3 length: 15 amino acids. The germline gives CDR1 MGHRA, CDR2 YSYEKL. J gave up 5 bases and V 4 bases, and 7 bases lay outside the gene matches. The CDR3 loop is CASSLQTGPNEKLFF. CDR3 sequence (DNA): TGCGCCAGCAGCCTCCAGACAGGGCCCAATGAAAAACTGTTTTTT.

The chain employs TRBV5-1 and TRBJ1-1; D uncertain. The CDR3 consists of 13 residues. Germline V gives CDR1 SGHRS, CDR2 YFSETQ. V was shortened by 3 bases and J by 0 bases, with 6 bases between the two germline ends. DNA for the CDR3: TGCGCCAGCAGCTCAAATATGAACACTGAAGCTTTCTTT. It codes for CASSSNMNTEAFF.

The chain combines TRBV9 with TRBJ1-4; TRBD1 aligns across 10 bases. V gave up 3 bases and J gave up 8 bases; unmatched junction bases: 7. The CDR3 consists of 15 residues. Per the germline V gene, CDR1 is SGDLS and CDR2 is YYNGEE. CDR3 in amino acids: CASSAGTGDREKLFF. The CDR3 DNA follows: TGTGCCAGCAGCGCCGGGACAGGGGATAGAGAAAAACTGTTTTTT.

This clone was detected only a few times. This chain connects TRBV7-8 to TRBJ1-2; D unresolved. The ends were cut back, 2 bases at V and 6 bases at J, with 13 bases in the middle. This CDR3 is 14 amino acids long. The germline gives CDR1 SGHVS, CDR2 FQNEAQ. CDR3 in amino acids: CASSLIGSPNGYTF. DNA for the CDR3: TGTGCCAGCAGCTTAATCGGGTCGCCTAATGGCTACACCTTC.

This clone came up once. The chain has TRBV27 and TRBJ2-2; 7 bases agree with TRBD2. This CDR3 contains 15 residues. V shed 6 bases and J 4 bases; nucleotides not matched to a gene: 8. Germline V gene sequence: CDR1 MNHEY, CDR2 SMNVEV (reference sequence). This CDR3 reads CASRPSGISTGELFF. CDR3 in DNA: TGTGCCAGCAGACCAAGCGGGATCAGCACCGGGGAGCTGTTTTTT.

This sequence joins TRBV14 and TRBJ1-6; no clear D gene. This CDR3 has 15 residues. Germline CDR1 and CDR2: SGHDN and FVKESK. With 1 base removed from V and 7 bases from J, the gap between germline ends came to 11 bases. The CDR3 DNA sequence: TGTGCCAGCAGCCAAGGTCGGGAGCGGAATTCACCCCTCCACTTT. Its translation is CASSQGRERNSPLHF.

The chain recombines TRBV18 with TRBJ2-1; D gene ambiguous. Germline CDR1 KGHSH, CDR2 LQKENI. This CDR3 has 11 amino acids. Deletions cut 4 bases from V and 7 bases from J, with 5 bases between. For the CDR3, the DNA is TGTGCCAGCTCACTTCCAAATGAGCAGTTCTTC. It yields the protein CASSLPNEQFF.

The chain recombines TRBV19 with TRBJ2-2; a possible D gene is TRBD1 (6 bases). V lost 5 bases to trimming and J lost 5 bases, with 12 bases between them. The V gene's germline CDR1 is LNHDA and CDR2 SQIVND (reference sequence). This CDR3 contains 14 residues. Here the CDR3 DNA reads TGTGCCAGTAGTCCCCACAGGGAAACCGGGGAGCTGTTTTTT. This sequence encodes CASSPHRETGELFF.

The chain links TRBV29-1 to TRBJ1-1, with a possible D match to TRBD1 (5 bases). CDR3 length: 13 amino acids. V lost 6 bases to trimming and J lost 0 bases, with 11 bases between them. In germline, CDR1 is SQVTM, CDR2 ANQGSEA. The chain's CDR3 is CSVSGRMNTEAFF. CDR3 bases: TGCAGCGTGTCGGGACGGATGAACACTGAAGCTTTCTTT.

The chain joins TRBV14 to TRBJ2-7; D perhaps matches TRBD1 (6 bases). Between the trimmed V and J ends, which lost 6 bases and 6 bases, there was a span of 15 bases. CDR3 length: 13 residues. Germline CDR1 SGHDN, CDR2 FVKESK. In DNA, the CDR3 is TGTGCCAGCAGTCCGGACAGACCGGGCGAGCAGTACTTC. It specifies CASSPDRPGEQYF.

CDR3 nucleotides: TGTGCCAGCGAACCGGGAGTTAATAGCAATCAGCCCCAGCATTTT. This sequence encodes CASEPGVNSNQPQHF. This chain uses TRBV28 with TRBJ1-5; D ambiguous. CDR1 and CDR2 (germline): MDHEN, SYDVKM. The CDR3 is 15 residues long. V gave up 8 bases and J gave up 0 bases, with 14 bases separating them.

V usage is TRBV2 and J usage is TRBJ2-3; 8 nucleotides match TRBD2. Trimming cost V 2 bases and J 3 bases; bases outside gene matches: 4. CDR1 is SNHLY and CDR2 is FYNNEI in the germline V gene. The CDR3 sequence is 15 residues long. CDR3 nucleotide sequence: TGTGCCAGCAGTGAACCGGCGGGAGGAACAGATACGCAGTATTTT. Protein sequence: CASSEPAGGTDTQYF.

The chain employs TRBV5-5 and TRBJ1-4, with D possibly being TRBD1 (5 bases). The CDR3 is made up of 14 amino acids. Germline V gene sequence: CDR1 SGHKS, CDR2 YYEKEE (reference sequence). V dropped 3 bases and J dropped 5 bases, with 11 bases sitting between them. CDR3 protein: CASSSQGTNEKLFF. The CDR3 region has the DNA TGTGCCAGCAGCTCCCAGGGTACGAATGAAAAACTGTTTTTT.

The rearrangement uses TRBV29-1 and TRBJ2-5; D is possibly TRBD1 (6 bases). CDR3 length: 15 residues. V shed 5 bases and J shed 8 bases, with 24 bases lying between them. Germline CDR1 and CDR2: SQVTM and ANQGSEA. CDR3 protein: CSVLLVGRGPETQYF. CDR3 DNA sequence: TGCAGCGTTCTCCTCGTCGGCAGGGGCCCCGAAACCCAGTACTTC.

This clone appeared a few times. This sequence joins TRBV18 and TRBJ2-7; the D call may be TRBD1 or TRBD2 (5 bases each). The CDR3 runs 14 residues. CDR1 is KGHSH and CDR2 is LQKENI in the germline V gene. The V and J ends lost 1 base and 2 bases respectively, with 9 bases between them. The CDR3 here is CASSPRTGPYEQYF. The CDR3 DNA sequence: TGTGCCAGCTCACCACGTACGGGGCCCTACGAGCAGTACTTC.